Presented here are 31 T cell receptor beta chains from one specimen sequenced in a study of monozygotic twins with inflammatory bowel disease. TCRdb re-analyzed the 5' RACE reads; it lists each CDR3 protein once, without DNA. The ten top clones account for 9.5% to 15%, within a sample of some 100,000 distinct CDR3 sequences. The sequencing input was blood. The receptors shown here come from a human donor with ulcerative colitis or Crohn's disease, or a healthy co-twin of an affected twin (not recorded which).

The V and J genes are TRBV7-2 and TRBJ2-1; TCRdb calls TRBD2, which cannot be checked without DNA. Germline values: CDR1 SGHTA, CDR2 FQGNSA. The CDR3 contains 15 residues. CDR3 residues: CASSLVSSGWYEQFF.

This chain links TRBV12-3 or TRBV12-4 with TRBJ1-1. The CDR3 length is 14 residues. The CDR3: CASSFLDLNTEAFF.

The chain has TRBV6-1 and TRBJ1-6; without DNA, the TCRdb call of TRBD1 cannot be checked. This CDR3 region has 16 residues. CDR1 is MNHNS and CDR2 is SASEGT in the germline V gene. The CDR3 loop reads CASSEKRGLWGSPLHF.

The chain's CDR3 is CASSQVRGDTQYF. The V call is TRBV3-1, the J call TRBJ2-3. This CDR3 spans 13 amino acids. From germline, CDR1 is LGHDT and CDR2 YNNKEL (reference sequence).

The chain carries TRBV11-2 and TRBJ2-5. The CDR3 covers 14 residues. Germline CDR1 is SGHAT and CDR2 is FQNNGV. The CDR3 is CASSLWARQRTQYF.

This sequence joins TRBV6-1 and TRBJ1-4; TCRdb's D gene call, TRBD1, goes unchecked for lack of DNA. The V gene's germline CDR1 is MNHNS and CDR2 SASEGT. The CDR3 runs 16 residues. This CDR3 reads CASSVNPGEPNEKLFF.

This chain links TRBV4-1 with TRBJ2-2; TCRdb's assignment of TRBD2 cannot be checked, as there is no DNA. The CDR3 loop spans 16 amino acids. In germline, CDR1 is MGHRA, CDR2 YSYEKL. CDR3 sequence reads: CASSPRENLNTGELFF.

J is TRBJ2-1 and V is TRBV7-3; absent DNA, TCRdb's TRBD2 call cannot be checked. The CDR3 has 16 residues. Per the germline V gene, CDR1 is SGHTA and CDR2 is FQGTGA. CDR3 amino acids: CASSLRVGSRENEQFF.

V gene TRBV5-6 combines with J gene TRBJ1-1. CDR3 length equals 11 residues. Germline values: CDR1 SGHDT, CDR2 YYEEEE. CDR3 protein: CASSLGQGAFF. Based on the CDR3 plus reference TRBV5-6 and TRBJ1-1, the full variable domain is DAGVTQSPTHLIKTRGQQVTLRCSPKSGHDTVSWYQQALGQGPQFIFQYYEEEERQRGNFPDRFSGHQFPNYSSELNVNALLLGDSALYLCASSLGQGAFFGQGTRLTVV.

The chain has TRBV4-3 and TRBJ2-3; TCRdb designates TRBD2, a call that cannot be tested without DNA. CDR1 is LGHNA and CDR2 is YSLEER in the germline V gene. This CDR3 has 14 amino acids. The CDR3 protein is CASSSSGSTDTQYF.

The chain is built from TRBV11-2 and TRBJ2-1. This CDR3 contains 13 residues. Germline V gives CDR1 SGHAT, CDR2 FQNNGV. The CDR3 loop reads CASRRLSPNEQFF.

The chain combines TRBV12-3 or TRBV12-4 with TRBJ2-2; without DNA, the TCRdb call of TRBD2 cannot be checked. The CDR3 length is 16 residues. The chain's CDR3 is CASSFGLALNTGELFF.

This chain uses TRBV20-1 with TRBJ1-4. This CDR3 is built from 12 residues. Germline CDR1 DFQATT, CDR2 SNEGSKA (reference sequence). CDR3 amino acids: CSARAGGAELFF.

The chain carries TRBV20-1 and TRBJ2-7; with no DNA, the TCRdb D assignment of TRBD1 cannot be verified. There are 13 residues in the CDR3. Germline CDR1 DFQATT, CDR2 SNEGSKA (reference sequence). CDR3: CSARDRDTYEQYF.

The chain couples TRBV18 to TRBJ1-5. CDR3 length equals 16 residues. The germline V gene has CDR1 KGHSH and CDR2 LQKENI. CDR3 region: CASSPKVLNSNQPQHF.

The V call is TRBV27, the J call TRBJ2-7; without DNA, the TCRdb call of TRBD1 cannot be checked. Germline CDR1 reads MNHEY; CDR2 reads SMNVEV (reference sequence). CDR3 length: 13 amino acids. The CDR3 loop is CASTKKGSYEQYF.

The rearrangement uses TRBV7-2 and TRBJ2-1; TCRdb reports TRBD1, a call that lacks DNA to check it against. The CDR3 loop spans 15 amino acids. Germline V gene lookup returns CDR1 SGHTA and CDR2 FQGNSA. CDR3 sequence: CASRETGRRYNEQFF.

The chain joins TRBV15 to TRBJ2-1; TCRdb designates TRBD1, a call that cannot be tested without DNA. The CDR3 covers 16 residues. CDR1 LNHNV and CDR2 YYDKDF come from the germline V gene (reference sequence). The CDR3 region is CATSFTSGQGWNEQFF.

This sequence joins TRBV28 and TRBJ2-2; TCRdb selects TRBD1, and the lack of DNA leaves this call unchecked. Germline values: CDR1 MDHEN, CDR2 SYDVKM. The CDR3 covers 13 residues. CDR3 sequence: CASSSPRSGELFF. The variable domain in full, completed from reference TRBV28 and TRBJ2-2, reads DVKVTQSSRYLVKRTGEKVFLECVQDMDHENMFWYRQDPGLGLRLIYFSYDVKMKEKGDIPEGYSVSREKKERFSLILESASTNQTSMYLCASSSPRSGELFFGEGSRLTVL.

The chain has TRBV12-3 or TRBV12-4 and TRBJ1-1. The CDR3 spans 13 residues. The CDR3 region is CASSFSRATEAFF.

The rearrangement uses TRBV3-1 and TRBJ2-2; TCRdb's D call, TRBD1, is unchecked because there is no DNA. Germline V CDR1 and CDR2: LGHDT, YNNKEL (reference sequence). This CDR3 region has 15 residues. The CDR3 loop reads CASSRWDRVTGELFF.

This chain links TRBV3-1 with TRBJ1-2; the D gene TCRdb calls, TRBD1, cannot be checked with no DNA. Per the germline V gene, CDR1 is LGHDT and CDR2 is YNNKEL (reference sequence). The CDR3 extends over 14 amino acids. The chain's CDR3 is CASSLGQGFYGYTF.

The J gene is TRBJ1-2, the V gene TRBV7-2; TCRdb lists TRBD1, though no DNA is available to test this call. Germline V CDR1 and CDR2: SGHTA, FQGNSA. The CDR3 loop spans 14 amino acids. The CDR3 here is CASSSTTGGGGYTF.

This rearrangement joins TRBV18 to TRBJ2-1. Per the germline V gene, CDR1 is KGHSH and CDR2 is LQKENI. The CDR3 spans 14 residues. The CDR3 protein is CASSPMVFYNEQFF.

The chain recombines TRBV2 with TRBJ1-4; the D call from TCRdb, TRBD1, cannot be confirmed without DNA. This CDR3 spans 15 amino acids. Germline lookup yields CDR1 SNHLY and CDR2 FYNNEI. CDR3 protein: CASSAYRGENEKLFF.

This chain connects TRBV12-3 or TRBV12-4 to TRBJ1-4; TCRdb picks TRBD1, but there is no DNA to check that call. The CDR3 totals 14 residues. The CDR3 loop reads CASRSDRENEKLFF.

The gene calls are TRBV10-2 and TRBJ2-5; the D call of TRBD1 rests on TCRdb alone, since no DNA is present to check it. Germline-derived CDR1 and CDR2 are WSHSY and SAAADI. This CDR3 is 15 amino acids long. CDR3 protein: CASSEPYGGRETQYF.

This sequence joins TRBV28 and TRBJ2-7; TCRdb reports TRBD1, a call that lacks DNA to check it against. This CDR3 region has 12 residues. The V gene's germline CDR1 is MDHEN and CDR2 SYDVKM. The chain's CDR3 is CASSTGTYEQYF.

This chain joins TRBV5-1 and TRBJ2-5; without DNA, the TCRdb call of TRBD1 cannot be checked. CDR1 SGHRS and CDR2 YFSETQ come from the germline V gene. The CDR3 runs 17 residues. CDR3 in amino acids: CASSLADAGIDQETQYF.

The genes are TRBV20-1 and TRBJ2-6; the D call of TRBD1 rests on TCRdb alone, since no DNA is present to check it. Germline CDR1 is DFQATT and CDR2 is SNEGSKA (reference sequence). This CDR3 region has 15 residues. CDR3 protein: CSASAGVFGANVLTF.

V and J are TRBV5-1 and TRBJ1-6; the D gene TCRdb calls, TRBD1, cannot be checked with no DNA. Germline lookup yields CDR1 SGHRS and CDR2 YFSETQ. CDR3 length: 14 amino acids. The CDR3 spells CASSLKQGNSPLHF.